These T cell receptor beta chains were read from a single sample in a study of blood T cell repertoires in COVID-19. The repertoire was sequenced with immunoSEQ multiplex PCR; TCRdb's copy has only in-frame clones and lacks some. The sample contains roughly 81,000 clones, approximately 91% of which appear only once. Material for sequencing was peripheral blood. The receptors originated from a man between 65 and 85 years old with active or convalescent COVID-19. Each CDR3 is given with its conserved first and last residue. The order of the fields is D gene, V gene, clone size, J gene, CDR3 DNA, CDR3 protein. A D gene is named only where the DNA matches it firmly. Expanded clones get a size class; other rows say once, few or many, or leave the size out.

d_call: .
v_call: TRBV5-1
clone_size: .
j_call: TRBJ1-1
cdr3_nt: TGCGCCAGCAGCTTGGGAAAGGACAGCTCGAACACTGAAGCTTTCTTT
cdr3_aa: CASSLGKDSSNTEAFF

d_call: .
v_call: TRBV9
clone_size: .
j_call: TRBJ1-5
cdr3_nt: TGTGCCAGCAGTCTACAGGGCGAGGTCCCCCAGCCCCAGCATTTT
cdr3_aa: CASSLQGEVPQPQHF

d_call: TRBD1
v_call: TRBV3-1/TRBV3-2
clone_size: .
j_call: TRBJ1-3
cdr3_nt: TGTGCCAGCAGCCCGAGGACAGGGGGCGGAAACACCATATATTTT
cdr3_aa: CASSPRTGGGNTIYF

d_call: .
v_call: TRBV5-1
clone_size: .
j_call: TRBJ1-1
cdr3_nt: TGCGCCAGCAGCTCGACCGGACTCACGAACACTGAAGCTTTCTTT
cdr3_aa: CASSSTGLTNTEAFF

d_call: TRBD2
v_call: TRBV27
clone_size: once
j_call: TRBJ2-1
cdr3_nt: TGTGCCAGCAGCCGGACTAGCGGGGGACCCTACAATGAGCAGTTCTTC
cdr3_aa: CASSRTSGGPYNEQFF

d_call: TRBD1
v_call: TRBV27
clone_size: .
j_call: TRBJ2-1
cdr3_nt: TGTGCCAGCAGTGGACAGGGTAGGCATGAGCAGTTCTTC
cdr3_aa: CASSGQGRHEQFF

d_call: TRBD1
v_call: TRBV19
clone_size: .
j_call: TRBJ1-5
cdr3_nt: TGTGCCAGTAACGACAGGGGTCAGCCCCAGCATTTT
cdr3_aa: CASNDRGQPQHF

d_call: TRBD1
v_call: TRBV3-1/TRBV3-2
clone_size: once
j_call: TRBJ1-2
cdr3_nt: TGTGCCAGCAGCCACCGGGGACAGGGACTCTATGGCTACACCTTC
cdr3_aa: CASSHRGQGLYGYTF

d_call: .
v_call: TRBV5-6
clone_size: .
j_call: TRBJ2-3
cdr3_nt: TGTGCCAGCAGCCAGCGAGTCCGTCGCACAGATACGCAGTATTTT
cdr3_aa: CASSQRVRRTDTQYF

d_call: TRBD1
v_call: TRBV28
clone_size: .
j_call: TRBJ2-1
cdr3_nt: TGTGCCAGCAGAGTTGGGGGGACAGGGGACTACAATGAGCAGTTCTTC
cdr3_aa: CASRVGGTGDYNEQFF

d_call: .
v_call: TRBV3-1/TRBV3-2
clone_size: .
j_call: TRBJ1-6
cdr3_nt: TGTGCCAGCAGCCAAGGCTGGAGGAATTCACCCCTCCACTTT
cdr3_aa: CASSQGWRNSPLHF

d_call: .
v_call: TRBV24-1
clone_size: .
j_call: TRBJ2-5
cdr3_nt: TGTGCCACCAGTGATACCGGGTGGGGGCTGGAAGAGACCCAGTACTTC
cdr3_aa: CATSDTGWGLEETQYF

d_call: .
v_call: TRBV27
clone_size: .
j_call: TRBJ2-1
cdr3_nt: TGTGCCAGCAGTTTTTTGGGGCATGAGCAGTTCTTC
cdr3_aa: CASSFLGHEQFF

d_call: .
v_call: TRBV5-1
clone_size: .
j_call: TRBJ2-7
cdr3_nt: TGCGCCAGCAGCTTGGCCTCCTGGACTGAATCCACCTACGAGCAGTACTTC
cdr3_aa: CASSLASWTESTYEQYF

d_call: TRBD1
v_call: TRBV7-2
clone_size: .
j_call: TRBJ1-5
cdr3_nt: TGTGCCAGCAGCTTCGACTCGAACAGGGGACAGCCCCAGCATTTT
cdr3_aa: CASSFDSNRGQPQHF

d_call: .
v_call: TRBV4-2
clone_size: .
j_call: TRBJ2-1
cdr3_nt: TGTGCCAGCAGCCAAGCTTGGACTGCGACCTACAATGAGCAGTTCTTC
cdr3_aa: CASSQAWTATYNEQFF

d_call: .
v_call: TRBV7-2
clone_size: .
j_call: TRBJ1-3
cdr3_nt: TGTGCCAGCAGCTTACGGGGGTTCCCTGGAAACACCATATATTTT
cdr3_aa: CASSLRGFPGNTIYF

d_call: .
v_call: TRBV18
clone_size: .
j_call: TRBJ1-2
cdr3_nt: TGTGCCAGCTCACCAGGCGGAGACTATGGCTACACCTTC
cdr3_aa: CASSPGGDYGYTF

d_call: TRBD2
v_call: TRBV7-6
clone_size: .
j_call: TRBJ2-1
cdr3_nt: TGTGCCAGCAGTTCCGGACTAGCGGAGAGCTCCTACAATGAGCAGTTCTTC
cdr3_aa: CASSSGLAESSYNEQFF

d_call: .
v_call: TRBV2
clone_size: .
j_call: TRBJ2-2
cdr3_nt: TGTGCCAGCAGACCTACTTCGAACACCGGGGAGCTGTTTTTT
cdr3_aa: CASRPTSNTGELFF

d_call: .
v_call: TRBV4-3
clone_size: .
j_call: TRBJ1-2
cdr3_nt: TGCGCCAGCAGCCAGGTGACTCGGATGGGTGGCTACACCTTC
cdr3_aa: CASSQVTRMGGYTF

d_call: TRBD2
v_call: TRBV19
clone_size: .
j_call: TRBJ2-7
cdr3_nt: TGTGCCAGTAGTATTCTAGCGGGGGCTTACGAGCAGTACTTC
cdr3_aa: CASSILAGAYEQYF

d_call: TRBD1
v_call: TRBV7-2
clone_size: .
j_call: TRBJ1-1
cdr3_nt: TGTGCCAGCAGCTTAGGACAGGGACGAGCTTTCTTT
cdr3_aa: CASSLGQGRAFF

d_call: .
v_call: TRBV12-5
clone_size: .
j_call: TRBJ1-1
cdr3_nt: TGTGCTAGTGGTTTGGGCAGCGGCGGGGGCACTGAAGCTTTCTTT
cdr3_aa: CASGLGSGGGTEAFF

d_call: TRBD2
v_call: TRBV6-2/TRBV6-3
clone_size: .
j_call: TRBJ2-7
cdr3_nt: TGTGCCAGCAGCTGGACTAGCCTTTCCCACGAGCAGTACTTC
cdr3_aa: CASSWTSLSHEQYF

d_call: .
v_call: TRBV6-5
clone_size: .
j_call: TRBJ1-2
cdr3_nt: TGTGCCAGCAAAGACGACAGGAACTATGGCTACACCTTC
cdr3_aa: CASKDDRNYGYTF

d_call: TRBD1
v_call: TRBV10-3
clone_size: .
j_call: TRBJ1-3
cdr3_nt: TGTGCTTCCGCGGACAGGGGGCTTGGAAACACCATATATTTT
cdr3_aa: CASADRGLGNTIYF

d_call: .
v_call: TRBV20-1
clone_size: .
j_call: TRBJ1-5
cdr3_nt: TGCAGTGCTAGTAATTTTATGGGCCAGGGAAATCAGCCCCAGCATTTT
cdr3_aa: CSASNFMGQGNQPQHF

d_call: TRBD1
v_call: TRBV5-8
clone_size: .
j_call: TRBJ1-5
cdr3_nt: TGTGCCAGCGGGGAGCGGACAGGCCCGAATCAGCCCCAGCATTTT
cdr3_aa: CASGERTGPNQPQHF

d_call: .
v_call: TRBV6-6
clone_size: .
j_call: TRBJ1-2
cdr3_nt: TGTGCCAGCAGTCCTACAGGCAACTATGGCTACACCTTC
cdr3_aa: CASSPTGNYGYTF

d_call: TRBD1
v_call: TRBV11-3
clone_size: .
j_call: TRBJ2-2
cdr3_nt: TGTGCCAGCAGCTCCACCCGGGACAGGGGAAACACCGGGGAGCTGTTTTTT
cdr3_aa: CASSSTRDRGNTGELFF

d_call: .
v_call: TRBV7-6
clone_size: .
j_call: TRBJ1-1
cdr3_nt: TGTGCCAGCAGCGTAACGACGACAGTGAACACTGAAGCTTTCTTT
cdr3_aa: CASSVTTTVNTEAFF

d_call: TRBD1
v_call: TRBV19
clone_size: .
j_call: TRBJ2-2
cdr3_nt: TGTGCCGCCCAGTCCCGGGACAGCCGGAACACCGGGGAGCTGTTTTTT
cdr3_aa: CAAQSRDSRNTGELFF

d_call: .
v_call: TRBV28
clone_size: .
j_call: TRBJ1-1
cdr3_nt: TGTGCCAGCAGTTTAGTCCTCCGTTGGGCCTCCCAGAAAACTTTGAACACTGAAGCTTTCTTT
cdr3_aa: CASSLVLRWASQKTLNTEAFF

d_call: .
v_call: TRBV7-8
clone_size: .
j_call: TRBJ1-6
cdr3_nt: TGTGCCAGCAGCCCCGGCGGGGTAGGGTCCTATAATTCACCCCTCCACTTT
cdr3_aa: CASSPGGVGSYNSPLHF

d_call: .
v_call: TRBV9
clone_size: .
j_call: TRBJ2-2
cdr3_nt: TGTGCCAGCAGCTCGAAGACCAGGGGCTATACGAACACCGGGGAGCTGTTTTTT
cdr3_aa: CASSSKTRGYTNTGELFF

d_call: .
v_call: TRBV7-2
clone_size: .
j_call: TRBJ2-7
cdr3_nt: TGTGCCAGCAGCTATCCAGAGATGACAGGAGCCTACGAGCAGTACTTC
cdr3_aa: CASSYPEMTGAYEQYF

d_call: .
v_call: TRBV6-2/TRBV6-3
clone_size: few
j_call: TRBJ1-3
cdr3_nt: TGTGCCAGCAGCTTCCCAGGAGGCGGAAACACCATATATTTT
cdr3_aa: CASSFPGGGNTIYF

d_call: .
v_call: TRBV15
clone_size: .
j_call: TRBJ1-4
cdr3_nt: TGTGCCACCAGCAGACGGGGGGCTACTAATGAAAAACTGTTTTTT
cdr3_aa: CATSRRGATNEKLFF

d_call: TRBD1
v_call: TRBV7-9
clone_size: .
j_call: TRBJ1-6
cdr3_nt: TGTGCCAGCACCGGGACAGTTTCACCCCTCCACTTT
cdr3_aa: CASTGTVSPLHF

d_call: .
v_call: TRBV19
clone_size: .
j_call: TRBJ2-3
cdr3_nt: TGTGCCAGTAGTATAAGCGGTCTCGGGGATACGCAGTATTTT
cdr3_aa: CASSISGLGDTQYF

d_call: TRBD1
v_call: TRBV4-3
clone_size: .
j_call: TRBJ1-5
cdr3_nt: TGCGCCAGCAGCAACACCTGGAGGGGGTCAGGGGGTAGCAATCAGCCCCAGCATTTT
cdr3_aa: CASSNTWRGSGGSNQPQHF

d_call: TRBD2
v_call: TRBV5-1
clone_size: once
j_call: TRBJ2-5
cdr3_nt: TGCGCCAGCAGCTTGGGCCCGGGAGGAGAGACCCAGTACTTC
cdr3_aa: CASSLGPGGETQYF

d_call: TRBD1
v_call: TRBV7-2
clone_size: .
j_call: TRBJ1-2
cdr3_nt: TGTGCCAGCAGCTTAAAGGGGGCCTATGGCTACACCTTC
cdr3_aa: CASSLKGAYGYTF

d_call: .
v_call: TRBV3-1/TRBV3-2
clone_size: .
j_call: TRBJ2-2
cdr3_nt: TGTGCCAGCAGCCCCCCCGGGGACACCGGGGAGCTGTTTTTT
cdr3_aa: CASSPPGDTGELFF

d_call: .
v_call: TRBV7-9
clone_size: .
j_call: TRBJ1-3
cdr3_nt: TGTGCCAGCAGCCCCCTATTTCGCTCTGGAAACACCATATATTTT
cdr3_aa: CASSPLFRSGNTIYF

d_call: TRBD1
v_call: TRBV4-3
clone_size: .
j_call: TRBJ1-6
cdr3_nt: TGCGCCAGCAGCTTAAGCGCCAGGGGGGATAATTCACCCCTCCACTTT
cdr3_aa: CASSLSARGDNSPLHF

d_call: TRBD2
v_call: TRBV10-1
clone_size: .
j_call: TRBJ2-3
cdr3_nt: TGCGCCAGCAGTGGCGGGGGGAGCCTTAGCACAGATACGCAGTATTTT
cdr3_aa: CASSGGGSLSTDTQYF

d_call: .
v_call: TRBV5-6
clone_size: .
j_call: TRBJ2-1
cdr3_nt: TGTGCCAGCAGCGGCGGGGACAATGAGCAGTTCTTC
cdr3_aa: CASSGGDNEQFF

d_call: .
v_call: TRBV4-1
clone_size: .
j_call: TRBJ1-1
cdr3_nt: TGCGCCAGCAGCCACCGACAGCCGAACACTGAAGCTTTCTTT
cdr3_aa: CASSHRQPNTEAFF

d_call: .
v_call: TRBV4-2
clone_size: .
j_call: TRBJ1-1
cdr3_nt: TGTGCTACAGCAGGGGTGGCGAGTGAAGCTTTCTTT
cdr3_aa: CATAGVASEAFF

d_call: TRBD1
v_call: TRBV6-5
clone_size: once
j_call: TRBJ1-2
cdr3_nt: TGTGCCAGCTGTAGGGACAGGGCGAATGGCTACACCTTC
cdr3_aa: CASCRDRANGYTF

d_call: TRBD1
v_call: TRBV6-5
clone_size: .
j_call: TRBJ1-2
cdr3_nt: TGTGCCAGCAGTTTGGGAGGGACAGGGAAAGGCTACACCTTC
cdr3_aa: CASSLGGTGKGYTF

d_call: .
v_call: TRBV5-4
clone_size: .
j_call: TRBJ2-7
cdr3_nt: TGTGCCAGCAGCGAATTACACCGCTACGAGCAGTACTTC
cdr3_aa: CASSELHRYEQYF

d_call: .
v_call: TRBV5-6
clone_size: .
j_call: TRBJ1-5
cdr3_nt: TGTGCCAGCAGCCCGCGGGGTATCAGCAATCAGCCCCAGCATTTT
cdr3_aa: CASSPRGISNQPQHF

d_call: .
v_call: TRBV3-1/TRBV3-2
clone_size: once
j_call: TRBJ1-5
cdr3_nt: TGTGCCAGCAGCCAGAGGGTAAGCAATCAGCCCCAGCATTTT
cdr3_aa: CASSQRVSNQPQHF

d_call: TRBD1
v_call: TRBV19
clone_size: .
j_call: TRBJ2-5
cdr3_nt: TGTGCCAGTAGTATCATGACAGGGGCCGGAGAGACCCAGTACTTC
cdr3_aa: CASSIMTGAGETQYF

d_call: .
v_call: TRBV5-5
clone_size: .
j_call: TRBJ2-3
cdr3_nt: TGTGCCAGCAGATTGACCGCGTACACAGATACGCAGTATTTT
cdr3_aa: CASRLTAYTDTQYF

d_call: .
v_call: TRBV4-3
clone_size: .
j_call: TRBJ1-3
cdr3_nt: TGCGCCAGCAGCCAAGATCTACGGGACTCTGGGCCTGGAAACACCATATATTTT
cdr3_aa: CASSQDLRDSGPGNTIYF